The 2 T cell receptor beta chains below come from one sample, sequenced in a study of T cells expressing NK-cell markers. TCRdb re-called the 5' RACE reads and shows each CDR3 protein once, DNA omitted. The sample spans around 550,000 distinct CDR3 sequences; the ten largest clones claim approximately 3.6%. Sequencing used blood T cells: a sorted CD56 or NKG2C T cell subset, CD4+ or CD8+ T cells, or bulk PBMC T cells (not recorded which). Receptors originate from a man aged 18 to 29 in good health.

The V and J genes are TRBV7-2 and TRBJ2-7. CDR3 length: 12 amino acids. Germline V lookup: CDR1 SGHTA, CDR2 FQGNSA. The CDR3 region is CASSAEFHEQYF.

The chain links TRBV7-9 to TRBJ1-2. Germline V gene sequence: CDR1 SEHNR, CDR2 FQNEAQ (reference sequence). The CDR3 runs 13 residues. CDR3 amino acids: CASSHDINYGYTF.